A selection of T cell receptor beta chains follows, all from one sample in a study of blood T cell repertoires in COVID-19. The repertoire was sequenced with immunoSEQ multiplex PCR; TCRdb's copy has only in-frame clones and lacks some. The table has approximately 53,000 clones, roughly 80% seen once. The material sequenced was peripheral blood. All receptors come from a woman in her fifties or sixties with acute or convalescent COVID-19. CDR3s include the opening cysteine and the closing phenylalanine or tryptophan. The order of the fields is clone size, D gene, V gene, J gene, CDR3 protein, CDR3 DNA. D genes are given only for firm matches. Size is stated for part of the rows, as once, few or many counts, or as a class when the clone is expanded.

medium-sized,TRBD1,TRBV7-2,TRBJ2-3,CASRTGTGADTQYF,TGTGCCAGCAGAACCGGGACAGGGGCAGATACGCAGTATTTT
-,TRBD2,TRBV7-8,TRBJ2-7,CASSLYGGDTYEQYF,TGTGCCAGCAGCTTATACGGGGGGGATACCTACGAGCAGTACTTC
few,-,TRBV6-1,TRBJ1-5,CASSEVEGADQPQHF,TGTGCCAGCAGTGAAGTCGAGGGCGCGGATCAGCCCCAGCATTTT
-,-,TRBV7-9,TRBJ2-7,CASSSPGAYEQYF,TGTGCCAGCAGTTCTCCCGGGGCCTACGAGCAGTACTTC
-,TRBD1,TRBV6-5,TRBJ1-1,CASSSTGGTEAFF,TGTGCCAGCAGTAGTACAGGGGGCACTGAAGCTTTCTTT
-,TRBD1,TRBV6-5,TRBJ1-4,CASGTGEAEKLFF,TGTGCCAGTGGGACAGGGGAGGCTGAAAAACTGTTTTTT
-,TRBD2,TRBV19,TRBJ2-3,CASSRGVAGTSLDTQYF,TGTGCCAGTAGTAGAGGGGTAGCGGGGACCTCCCTGGATACGCAGTATTTT
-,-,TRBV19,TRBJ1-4,CASSTTNPGEKLFF,TGTGCCAGTAGTACTACCAACCCAGGGGAAAAACTGTTTTTT
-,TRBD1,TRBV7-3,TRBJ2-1,CASSLDRANEQFF,TGTGCCAGCAGCCTGGACAGGGCCAATGAGCAGTTCTTC
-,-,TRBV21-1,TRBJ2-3,CASSKVATGRDTQYF,TGTGCCAGCAGCAAAGTAGCGACAGGGAGGGATACGCAGTATTTT
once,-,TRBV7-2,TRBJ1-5,CASSPRGTQPQHF,TGTGCCAGCAGTCCCAGGGGCACCCAGCCCCAGCATTTT
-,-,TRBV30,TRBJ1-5,CACTLGGAGYSNQPQHF,TGTGCCTGTACCCTTGGGGGGGCGGGATATAGCAATCAGCCCCAGCATTTT
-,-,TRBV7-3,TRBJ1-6,CASSGIGGPLHF,TGTGCCAGCAGCGGGATCGGGGGACCCCTCCACTTT
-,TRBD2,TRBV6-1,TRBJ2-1,CASSEDPGGDNEQFF,TGTGCCAGCAGTGAAGATCCCGGGGGGGACAATGAGCAGTTCTTC
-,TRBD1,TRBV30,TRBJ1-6,CAWSQGQGRPPLHF,TGTGCCTGGAGTCAAGGACAGGGGCGGCCACCCCTCCACTTT
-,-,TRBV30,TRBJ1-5,CAWSLGLFQPQHF,TGTGCCTGGAGCCTCGGGTTGTTTCAGCCCCAGCATTTT
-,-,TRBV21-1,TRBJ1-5,CASSKGTGEQPQHF,TGTGCCAGCAGCAAAGGGACAGGGGAACAGCCCCAGCATTTT
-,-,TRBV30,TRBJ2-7,CAWSVRSGLSSYEQYF,TGTGCCTGGAGTGTACGGTCAGGTCTATCCTCCTACGAGCAGTACTTC
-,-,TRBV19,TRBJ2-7,CASKVQETSYEQYF,TGTGCCAGTAAGGTACAGGAAACGTCCTACGAGCAGTACTTC
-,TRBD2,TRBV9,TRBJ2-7,CASSVGTGGGPHYEQYF,TGTGCCAGCAGCGTAGGGACGGGGGGAGGCCCACACTACGAGCAGTACTTC
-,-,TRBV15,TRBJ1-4,CATSRDKGTGGKLFF,TGTGCCACCAGCAGAGATAAGGGTACAGGTGGAAAACTGTTTTTT
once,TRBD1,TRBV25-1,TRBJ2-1,CASSVAGQGQNEQFF,TGTGCCAGCAGTGTGGCGGGACAGGGGCAAAATGAGCAGTTCTTC
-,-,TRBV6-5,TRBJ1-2,CASSLQTGANYGYTF,TGTGCCAGCAGTCTGCAGACAGGCGCCAACTATGGCTACACCTTC
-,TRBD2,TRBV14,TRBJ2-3,CASSHRGGNTQYF,TGTGCCAGCAGCCACCGGGGGGGAAATACGCAGTATTTT
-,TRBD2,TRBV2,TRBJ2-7,CATAITRRGALGISYEQYF,TGTGCCACCGCAATCACCCGGCGGGGGGCCCTGGGGATATCCTACGAGCAGTACTTC
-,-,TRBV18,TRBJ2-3,CASSQDRRTDTQYF,TGTGCCAGCTCACAGGACAGACGGACAGATACGCAGTATTTT
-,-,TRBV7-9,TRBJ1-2,CASSLLSGESF,TGTGCCAGCAGCTTACTCTCGGGGGAATCCTTC
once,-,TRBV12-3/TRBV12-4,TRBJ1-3,CASSRQQRNTIYF,TGTGCCAGCAGTCGACAACAGCGAAACACCATATATTTT
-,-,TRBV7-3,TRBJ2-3,CASSLSGSDTQYF,TGTGCCAGCAGCTTATCGGGGTCAGATACGCAGTATTTT
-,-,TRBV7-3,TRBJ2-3,CASSSNTDTQYF,TGTGCCAGCAGCTCAAACACAGATACGCAGTATTTT
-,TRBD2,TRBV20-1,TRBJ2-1,CSASGRLAGGHEQFF,TGCAGTGCTAGTGGCCGGTTAGCGGGGGGCCATGAGCAGTTCTTC
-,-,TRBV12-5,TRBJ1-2,CASGLQGYGYTF,TGTGCTAGTGGATTACAGGGATATGGCTACACCTTC
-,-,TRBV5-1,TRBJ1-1,CASSLVAGRNTEAFF,TGCGCCAGCAGCTTGGTTGCAGGGCGGAACACTGAAGCTTTCTTT
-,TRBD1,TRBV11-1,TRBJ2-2,CASSSPRQGNTGELFF,TGTGCCAGCAGCTCCCCGCGACAGGGGAACACCGGGGAGCTGTTTTTT
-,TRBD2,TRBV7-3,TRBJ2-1,CASSSYGGGTNEQFF,TGTGCCAGCAGCTCCTACGGCGGGGGAACGAATGAGCAGTTCTTC
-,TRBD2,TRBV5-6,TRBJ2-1,CASSFTSGGNEQFF,TGTGCCAGCAGCTTTACTAGCGGGGGCAATGAGCAGTTCTTC
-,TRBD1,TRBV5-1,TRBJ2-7,CASSLTGGFSYEQYF,TGCGCCAGCAGCTTGACAGGGGGCTTTTCCTACGAGCAGTACTTC
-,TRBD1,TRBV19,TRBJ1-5,CASKGTGGWGNQPQHF,TGTGCCAGTAAGGGAACAGGGGGCTGGGGCAATCAGCCCCAGCATTTT
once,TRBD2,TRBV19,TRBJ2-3,CASTLGGWTDTQYF,TGTGCCAGTACCCTCGGGGGGTGGACAGATACGCAGTATTTT
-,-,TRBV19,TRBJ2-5,CASSIGQLETQYF,TGTGCCAGTAGTATTGGACAGCTAGAGACCCAGTACTTC
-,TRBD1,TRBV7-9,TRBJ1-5,CASSFTGGPGQPQHF,TGTGCCAGCAGCTTCACAGGGGGCCCAGGTCAGCCCCAGCATTTT
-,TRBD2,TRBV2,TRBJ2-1,CASSMAGGAYNEQFF,TGTGCCAGCAGCATGGCGGGGGGCGCCTACAATGAGCAGTTCTTC
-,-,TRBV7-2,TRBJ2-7,CASSLGQPEKYF,TGTGCCAGCAGCTTAGGACAGCCAGAGAAGTACTTC
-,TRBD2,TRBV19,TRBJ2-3,CASSKGLAASTDTQYF,TGTGCCAGTAGTAAAGGACTAGCGGCAAGCACAGATACGCAGTATTTT
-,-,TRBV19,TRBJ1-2,CASTLGGVEDYGYTF,TGTGCCAGTACCCTAGGGGGGGTTGAAGACTATGGCTACACCTTC
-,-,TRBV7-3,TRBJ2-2,CASSLSVLGGELFF,TGTGCCAGCAGCTTATCTGTGCTCGGCGGGGAGCTGTTTTTT